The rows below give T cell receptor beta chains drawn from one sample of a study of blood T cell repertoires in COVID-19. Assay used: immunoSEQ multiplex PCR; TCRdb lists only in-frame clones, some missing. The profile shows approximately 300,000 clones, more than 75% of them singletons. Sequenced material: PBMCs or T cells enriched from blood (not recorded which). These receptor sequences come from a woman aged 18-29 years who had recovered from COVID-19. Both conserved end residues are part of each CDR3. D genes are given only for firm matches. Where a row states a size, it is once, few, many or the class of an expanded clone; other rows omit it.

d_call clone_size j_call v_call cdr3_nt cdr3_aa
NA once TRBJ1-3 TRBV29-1 TGCAGCGCTCACAGGAGCTCTGGAAACACCATATATTTT CSAHRSSGNTIYF
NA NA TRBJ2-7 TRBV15 TGTGCCACCAGCAGAGACGGACAGTCCTACGAGCAGTACTTC CATSRDGQSYEQYF
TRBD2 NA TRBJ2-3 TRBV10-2 TGCGCCAGCAGTGAGAGGGCGACTAGCGGGGGGCCCACAGATACGCAGTATTTT CASSERATSGGPTDTQYF
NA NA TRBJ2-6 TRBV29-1 TGCAGCGTTGAAGCCGGGTCTGGGGCCAACGTCCTGACTTTC CSVEAGSGANVLTF
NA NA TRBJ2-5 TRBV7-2 TGTGCCAGCAGCTTAGTGGTGGCGGGGAACGGAGAGACCCAGTACTTC CASSLVVAGNGETQYF
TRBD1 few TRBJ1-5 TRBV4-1 TGCGCCAGCAGCCAAGTGGAACAGGGGATAGAGCCCCAGCATTTT CASSQVEQGIEPQHF
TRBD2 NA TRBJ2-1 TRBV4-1 TGCGCCAGCAGCCAAGTTGTGACTAGCCCATCCTACAATGAGCAGTTCTTC CASSQVVTSPSYNEQFF
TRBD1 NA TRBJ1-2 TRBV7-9 TGTGCCAGCAGCCCACAGGGGGCGCAGAGTGGCTACACCTTC CASSPQGAQSGYTF
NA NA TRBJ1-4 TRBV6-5 TGTGCCAGCATTAGGGGGGGTGGACTGTTTTTT CASIRGGGLFF
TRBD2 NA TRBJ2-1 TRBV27 TGTGCCAGCAGTTTACTAGCGGGAGGGCTCAGCTCCTACAATGAGCAGTTCTTC CASSLLAGGLSSYNEQFF
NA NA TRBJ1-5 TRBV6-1 TGTGCCAGCAGTGACCTCAACCAGGGCAGATATAGCAATCAGCCCCAGCATTTT CASSDLNQGRYSNQPQHF
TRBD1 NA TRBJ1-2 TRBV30 TGTGCCTGGAGTCTCGACAGGGCAAGCACCTTC CAWSLDRASTF
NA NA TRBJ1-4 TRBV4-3 TGCGCCAGCAGCCAAGTAAGACTACGAAATGAAAAACTGTTTTTT CASSQVRLRNEKLFF
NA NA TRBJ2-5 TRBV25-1 TGTGCCACGTCGTTGGAGACCCAGTACTTC CATSLETQYF
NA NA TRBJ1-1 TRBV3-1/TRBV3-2 TGTGCCAGCAGCCAAGAGAACATGAACACTGAAGCTTTCTTT CASSQENMNTEAFF
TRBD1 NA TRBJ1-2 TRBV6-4 TGTGCCAGCAGCCAGGGGGCAGCCGCTAACTATGGCTACACCTTC CASSQGAAANYGYTF
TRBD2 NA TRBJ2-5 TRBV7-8 TGTGCCAGCAGTTCTTCTAGCGGGCTTAGAGGGACCCAGTACTTC CASSSSSGLRGTQYF
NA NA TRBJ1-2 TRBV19 TGTGCCAGTAGTATAGATCGCAGCGAACGTCAAGGCTACACCTTC CASSIDRSERQGYTF
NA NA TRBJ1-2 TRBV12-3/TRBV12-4 TGTGCCAGCAGTTTGAGGAATAACTATGGCTACACCTTC CASSLRNNYGYTF
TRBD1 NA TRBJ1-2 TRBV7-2 TGTGCCAGCAGCTTAAGTGGGCCAGGGGGTGCTTTGGGCTATGGCTACACCTTC CASSLSGPGGALGYGYTF
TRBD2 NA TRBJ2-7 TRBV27 TGTGCCAGCAGTCCCATATCCGGGACTATAGCCGAGCAGTACTTC CASSPISGTIAEQYF
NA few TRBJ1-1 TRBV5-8 TGTGCCAGCAGGAGACAGGATAACACTGAAGCTTTCTTT CASRRQDNTEAFF
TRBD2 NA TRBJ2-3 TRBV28 TGTGCCATCGACGTAGCGGGAGGGCCCACAGATACGCAGTATTTT CAIDVAGGPTDTQYF
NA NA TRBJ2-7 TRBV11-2 TGTGCCAGCAGCTTCATTCAGGGCTCCCACGAGCAGTACTTC CASSFIQGSHEQYF
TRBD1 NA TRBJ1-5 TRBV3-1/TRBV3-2 TGTGCCAGCAGCCAAGACGACAGGGCGGGGCCCCAGCATTTT CASSQDDRAGPQHF
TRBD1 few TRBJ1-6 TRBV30 TGTGCCTGGAGTGACAGGGGGAATTCACCCCTCCACTTT CAWSDRGNSPLHF
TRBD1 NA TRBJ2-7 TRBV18 TGTGCCAGCTCACCCGTAGGGACAGATATCTACGAGCAGTACTTC CASSPVGTDIYEQYF
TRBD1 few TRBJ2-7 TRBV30 TGTGCCTGGAGGGGCCACCGGGACAGACCCTACGAGCAGTACTTC CAWRGHRDRPYEQYF
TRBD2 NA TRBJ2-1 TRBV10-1 TGCGCCAGCAGTAGACTAGCGGGGGCCAACAATGAGCAGTTCTTC CASSRLAGANNEQFF
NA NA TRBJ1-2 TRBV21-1 TGTGCCAGCAGCAAAGGGGACAGGGGATATGGCTACACCTTC CASSKGDRGYGYTF
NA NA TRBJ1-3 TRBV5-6 TGTGCCAGCAGCTTGGGACAGCTATACTCTGGAAACACCATATATTTT CASSLGQLYSGNTIYF
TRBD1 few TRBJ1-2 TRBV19 TGTGCCAGTAGTATCACAGGGGGCTCTGGCTACACCTTC CASSITGGSGYTF
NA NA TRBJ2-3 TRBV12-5 TGTGCTAGTGGTTTGACCCTCGGAGGAGATACGCAGTATTTT CASGLTLGGDTQYF
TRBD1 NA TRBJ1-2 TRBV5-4 TGTGCCAGCAGCCATAAAACCCGGACAGGGCCCTATGGCTACACCTTC CASSHKTRTGPYGYTF
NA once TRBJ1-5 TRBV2 TGTGCCAGCAGTGATACGCGACAGCCCTCCCGCAATCAGCCCCAGCATTTT CASSDTRQPSRNQPQHF
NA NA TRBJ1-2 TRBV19 TGTGCCAGTAGTATAGATCGGGGTGCCGGCATCGGCTACACCTTC CASSIDRGAGIGYTF
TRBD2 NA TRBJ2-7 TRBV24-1 TGTGCCACCAGTGATTTAGGTACGCGCGGGGGGAAGTACGAGCAGTACTTC CATSDLGTRGGKYEQYF
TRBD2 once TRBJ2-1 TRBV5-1 TGCGCCAGCAGCTTGGGAGCGGGGGGCCGATACAATGAGCAGTTCTTC CASSLGAGGRYNEQFF
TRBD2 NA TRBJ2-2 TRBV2 TGTGCCAGCAGCCAACAGGGGACTAGCGTCCAGAACACCGGGGAGCTGTTTTTT CASSQQGTSVQNTGELFF
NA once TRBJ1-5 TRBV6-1 TGTGCCAGCAGTGAAGCGCTTCTTGGAGGGAGCGGCCAGCCCCAGCATTTT CASSEALLGGSGQPQHF
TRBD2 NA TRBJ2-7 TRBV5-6 TGTGCCAGCAGCTTGCGCGGGAGCCCCGGGTACGAGCAGTACTTC CASSLRGSPGYEQYF
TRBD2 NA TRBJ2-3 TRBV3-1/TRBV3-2 TGTGCCAGCAGCCAAGAGCCGGGGGGGCCCACAGATACGCAGTATTTT CASSQEPGGPTDTQYF
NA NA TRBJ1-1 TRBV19 TGTGCCAGTAACCCTAATAGTGGCACTGAAGCTTTCTTT CASNPNSGTEAFF
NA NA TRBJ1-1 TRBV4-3 TGCGCCAGCAGCCAAGATTGGCAGGGGTCGGCGAACACTGAAGCTTTCTTT CASSQDWQGSANTEAFF
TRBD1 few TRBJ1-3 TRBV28 TGTGCCAGCAGCCGCCGCATGGGGACAGCCACTGGAAACACCATATATTTT CASSRRMGTATGNTIYF
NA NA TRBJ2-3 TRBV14 TGTGCCAGCAGCCAAGATGAGCTCAGGGTGGCAGATACGCAGTATTTT CASSQDELRVADTQYF
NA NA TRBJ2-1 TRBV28 TGTGCCAGCAGTTCCTCCGAAGACAGATACAATGAGCAGTTCTTC CASSSSEDRYNEQFF
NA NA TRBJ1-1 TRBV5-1 TGCGCCAGCAGACACAACACTGAAGCTTTCTTT CASRHNTEAFF
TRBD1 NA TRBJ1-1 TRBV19 TGTGCCAGTAGTAAGGGACAGGGGGTAGGGTTGGCTGAAGCTTTCTTT CASSKGQGVGLAEAFF
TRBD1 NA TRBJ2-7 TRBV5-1 TGCGCCAGCAGATTTTCGCCGGGACAGGGGCAAAACGAGCAGTACTTC CASRFSPGQGQNEQYF
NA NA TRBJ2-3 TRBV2 TGTGGTACAGACCGGGCGGACCCGCAGGGGACGCAGTATTTT CGTDRADPQGTQYF